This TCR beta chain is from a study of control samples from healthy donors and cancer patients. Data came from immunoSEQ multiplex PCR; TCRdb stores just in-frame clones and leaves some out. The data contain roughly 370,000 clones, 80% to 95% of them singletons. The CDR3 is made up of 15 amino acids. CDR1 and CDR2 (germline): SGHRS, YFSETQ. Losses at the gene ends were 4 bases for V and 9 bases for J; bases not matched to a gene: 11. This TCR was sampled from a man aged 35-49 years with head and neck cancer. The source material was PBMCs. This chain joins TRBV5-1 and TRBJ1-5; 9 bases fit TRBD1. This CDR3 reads CASSESGTGYGPQHF. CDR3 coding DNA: TGCGCCAGCAGCGAATCCGGGACAGGGTACGGGCCCCAGCATTTT.